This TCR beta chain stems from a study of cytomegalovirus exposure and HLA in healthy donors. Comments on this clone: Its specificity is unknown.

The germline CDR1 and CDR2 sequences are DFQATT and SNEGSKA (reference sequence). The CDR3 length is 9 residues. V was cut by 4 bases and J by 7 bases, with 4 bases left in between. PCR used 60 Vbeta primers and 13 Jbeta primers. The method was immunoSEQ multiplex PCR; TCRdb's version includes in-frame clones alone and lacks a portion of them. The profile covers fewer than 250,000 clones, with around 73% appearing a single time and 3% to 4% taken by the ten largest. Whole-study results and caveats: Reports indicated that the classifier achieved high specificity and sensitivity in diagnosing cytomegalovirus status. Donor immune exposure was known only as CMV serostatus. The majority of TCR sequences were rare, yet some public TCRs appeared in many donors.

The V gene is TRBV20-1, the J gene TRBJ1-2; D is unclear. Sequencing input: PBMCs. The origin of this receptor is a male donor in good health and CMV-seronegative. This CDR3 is CSAIVGYTF. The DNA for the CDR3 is TGCAGTGCTATAGTTGGCTACACCTTC.